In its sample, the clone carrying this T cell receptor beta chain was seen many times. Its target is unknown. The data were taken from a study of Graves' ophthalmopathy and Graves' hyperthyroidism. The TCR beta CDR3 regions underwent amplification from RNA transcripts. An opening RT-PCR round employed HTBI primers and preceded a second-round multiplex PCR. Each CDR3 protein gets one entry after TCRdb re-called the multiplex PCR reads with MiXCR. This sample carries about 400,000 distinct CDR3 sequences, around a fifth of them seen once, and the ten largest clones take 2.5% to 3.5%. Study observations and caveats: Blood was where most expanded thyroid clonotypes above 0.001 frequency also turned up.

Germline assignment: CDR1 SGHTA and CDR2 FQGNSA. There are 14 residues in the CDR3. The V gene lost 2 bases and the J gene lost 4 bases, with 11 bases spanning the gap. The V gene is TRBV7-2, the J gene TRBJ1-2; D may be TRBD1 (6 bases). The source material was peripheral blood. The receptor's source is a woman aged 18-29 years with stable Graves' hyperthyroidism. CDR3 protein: CASSLNRDSYGYTF. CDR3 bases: TGTGCCAGCAGCTTAAACAGGGATAGCTATGGCTACACCTTC.